These 20 T cell receptor beta chains were all obtained from the same sample, sequenced in a study of T cells after posttransplantation cyclophosphamide. The repertoire was sequenced with immunoSEQ multiplex PCR; TCRdb's copy has only in-frame clones and lacks some. The sample shows approximately 45,000 clones, roughly 93% of them seen only once. The sample consisted of PBMCs. These TCRs come from a woman in her 50s in good health and a related stem cell transplant donor.

The chain carries TRBV4-1 and TRBJ2-1; 10 bases line up with TRBD2. The V gene end was trimmed by 5 bases and the J gene end by 1 base; junction bases not matched to a gene: 5. The CDR3 is 16 amino acids. The germline V gene encodes CDR1 MGHRA and CDR2 YSYEKL. CDR3 sequence: CASSGPSGGSYNEQFF. The DNA for the CDR3 is TGCGCCAGCAGCGGCCCTAGCGGGGGTTCCTACAATGAGCAGTTCTTC.

The chain recombines TRBV7-8 with TRBJ1-5; 7 nucleotides match TRBD1. The CDR3 contains 13 residues. Germline CDR1 and CDR2: SGHVS and FQNEAQ. The V and J ends lost 5 bases and 4 bases, in that order; junction bases with no gene match: 2. This CDR3 reads CASSAGQNQPQHF. The CDR3, as DNA: TGTGCCAGCAGCGCGGGACAGAATCAGCCCCAGCATTTT.

In the case of this clone: Other DNA sequences from this sample encode an identical CDR3 as well. The chain's CDR3 is CASSAGTALNNSPLHF. As DNA, the CDR3 is TGTGCCAGCAGCGCAGGGACAGCTTTAAATAATTCACCCCTCCACTTT. The chain combines TRBV13 with TRBJ1-6, with 7 bases aligning to TRBD1. The CDR3 is made up of 16 amino acids. Germline V gives CDR1 PRHDT, CDR2 FYEKMQ (reference sequence). J gave up 5 bases and V 5 bases, and 9 bases lay outside the gene matches. The whole variable domain, remainder taken from reference TRBV13 and TRBJ1-6, is AAGVIQSPRHLIKEKRETATLKCYPIPRHDTVYWYQQGPGQDPQFLISFYEKMQSDKGSIPDRFSAQQFSDYHSELNMSSLELGDSALYFCASSAGTALNNSPLHFGNGTRLTVT.

The V gene is TRBV5-1, the J gene TRBJ2-7; 14 nucleotides agree with TRBD2. CDR1 SGHRS and CDR2 YFSETQ come from the germline V gene. The CDR3 contains 16 residues. The V and J ends lost 3 bases and 3 bases, in that order; junction bases with no gene match: 5. The CDR3, as DNA: TGCGCCAGCAGCTCGGGACTAGCGGGGGTCGGCTACGAGCAGTACTTC. Residues: CASSSGLAGVGYEQYF.

The chain combines TRBV18 with TRBJ2-3; 9 bases match TRBD2. This CDR3 has 16 amino acids. Germline V lookup: CDR1 KGHSH, CDR2 LQKENI. The junction had 7 bases not matched to a gene; V was cut back by 5 bases and J by 1 base. The CDR3, as DNA: TGTGCCAGCTCAACTCGACTAGCGGAGGGCACAGATACGCAGTATTTT. It is translated as CASSTRLAEGTDTQYF.

The rearrangement joins TRBV5-1 to TRBJ2-4; TRBD2 is a possible D gene (5 bases). Per germline, CDR1 SGHRS and CDR2 YFSETQ. V shed 4 bases and J shed 3 bases, with 17 bases lying between them. This CDR3 region has 16 residues. CDR3 sequence (DNA): TGCGCCAGCAGCCCGCAGCATGTCGGGGACAAAAACATTCAGTACTTC. Its translation: CASSPQHVGDKNIQYF.

The gene calls are TRBV25-1 and TRBJ2-3; weak D call: TRBD1 (5 bases). Germline loops: CDR1 MGHDK, CDR2 SYGVNS. This CDR3 has 15 amino acids. V lost 3 bases to trimming and J lost 2 bases, with 12 bases between them. The CDR3 sequence is CASSEPTGLTDTQYF. Here the CDR3 DNA reads TGTGCCAGCAGTGAGCCTACAGGCCTCACAGATACGCAGTATTTT.

V and J are TRBV29-1 and TRBJ2-7; TRBD1 aligns across 9 bases. This CDR3 is 14 amino acids long. V shed 6 bases and J 5 bases; nucleotides not matched to a gene: 11. CDR1 and CDR2 (germline): SQVTM, ANQGSEA. The CDR3 sequence is CSVGPLDRGDEQYF. CDR3 DNA: TGCAGCGTCGGGCCCCTGGACAGGGGCGACGAGCAGTACTTC.

The chain uses TRBV25-1 and TRBJ1-1; possibly TRBD1 for D (5 bases). The length of the CDR3 is 13 residues. Germline CDR1 and CDR2: MGHDK and SYGVNS. The V end lost 2 bases, the J end lost 5 bases, and 9 bases lay between the germline ends. In DNA, the CDR3 is TGTGCCAGCAGTGAACAGGGCTGGACTGAAGCTTTCTTT. This sequence encodes CASSEQGWTEAFF.

V gene TRBV5-1 combines with J gene TRBJ1-4, with D possibly matching TRBD1 (5 bases). Per the germline V gene, CDR1 is SGHRS and CDR2 is YFSETQ. V was pared by 4 bases and J by 0 bases, with 10 bases between. The CDR3 totals 15 residues. The CDR3 DNA sequence: TGCGCCAGCAGCCCGGACACAACAACTAATGAAAAACTGTTTTTT. Translation: CASSPDTTTNEKLFF.

The rearrangement links TRBV7-9 to TRBJ1-1; unclear D gene. V was cut by 3 bases and J by 1 base, with 12 bases left in between. Germline V gene lookup returns CDR1 SEHNR and CDR2 FQNEAQ (reference sequence). The CDR3 consists of 15 residues. The CDR3 reads CASSFSAPGNTEAFF. CDR3 nucleotide sequence: TGTGCCAGCAGCTTCTCCGCTCCCGGGAACACTGAAGCTTTCTTT.

The J gene is TRBJ2-7, the V gene TRBV6-1; D perhaps matches TRBD2 (5 bases). V lost 2 bases to trimming and J lost 6 bases, with 11 bases between them. The CDR3 has 13 residues. Germline values: CDR1 MNHNS, CDR2 SASEGT. The CDR3 DNA sequence: TGTGCCAGCAGTGAATACGGGAACGGCGAGCAGTACTTC. This translates into CASSEYGNGEQYF.

The V and J genes are TRBV11-3 and TRBJ2-1, with a tentative D call TRBD2 (5 bases). Germline CDR1 is SGHNT and CDR2 is YENEEA. V was clipped by 8 bases and J by 6 bases, with 17 bases between them. This CDR3 contains 14 residues. The CDR3 DNA is TGTGCCAGCGGTAGTCGGGGTTCCCCCAATGAGCAGTTCTTC. This codes for CASGSRGSPNEQFF.

CDR3 sequence (DNA): TGTGCCAGCAGTGCTACCCTCCAGGGGGCTGGTGGAAACACCATATATTTT. Translating gives CASSATLQGAGGNTIYF. V gene TRBV6-1 combines with J gene TRBJ1-3; 8 bases are shared with TRBD1. The CDR3 runs to 17 residues. CDR1 MNHNS and CDR2 SASEGT come from the germline V gene. The V and J ends lost 4 bases and 3 bases, in that order; junction bases with no gene match: 11.

The V and J genes are TRBV7-8 and TRBJ2-7; TRBD1 is a possible D gene (7 bases). This CDR3 has 14 residues. V was clipped by 5 bases and J by 5 bases, with 16 bases between them. Looked up from germline, CDR1 is SGHVS and CDR2 is FQNEAQ. CDR3 coding DNA: TGTGCCAGCAGCCCTCAGGGGGGCCTCCACGAGCAGTACTTC. Amino acid sequence: CASSPQGGLHEQYF.

The chain couples TRBV5-1 to TRBJ2-3; D is perhaps TRBD1 (6 bases). Germline V lookup: CDR1 SGHRS, CDR2 YFSETQ. The CDR3 length is 14 residues. Trimming took 6 bases from V and 2 from J, leaving 13 bases between them. CDR3 loop: CASTTGTPTDTQYF. The CDR3 DNA reads as TGCGCCAGCACGACCGGGACACCCACAGATACGCAGTATTTT. Full variable domain (rest looked up from reference TRBV5-1 and TRBJ2-3): KAGVTQTPRYLIKTRGQQVTLSCSPISGHRSVSWYQQTPGQGLQFLFEYFSETQRNKGNFPGRFSGRQFSNSRSEMNVSTLELGDSALYLCASTTGTPTDTQYFGPGTRLTVL.

The chain carries TRBV28 and TRBJ2-7; perhaps TRBD1 as D (6 bases). The germline CDR1 and CDR2 sequences are MDHEN and SYDVKM. CDR3 size: 15 residues. Deletions cut 2 bases from V and 6 bases from J, with 17 bases between. The CDR3 bases are TGTGCCAGCAGTTTACGAGTGGGCAGGGGAAGCGAGCAGTACTTC. It is translated as CASSLRVGRGSEQYF.

This clone was observed once. The chain couples TRBV5-1 to TRBJ2-7; 12 positions agree with TRBD1. There are 18 residues in the CDR3. Trimming removed 4 bases from V and 3 bases from J; junction bases left unmatched: 14. CDR1 SGHRS and CDR2 YFSETQ come from the germline V gene. DNA for the CDR3: TGCGCCAGCAGCGCAGGTCCCGGGACAGGGGGCGGTTACTACGAGCAGTACTTC. It yields the protein CASSAGPGTGGGYYEQYF.

V is TRBV5-4 and J is TRBJ2-7, with a tentative D call TRBD2 (6 bases). The germline CDR1 and CDR2 sequences are SGHNT and YYREEE (reference sequence). V shed 4 bases and J shed 4 bases, with 18 bases lying between them. CDR3 size: 15 residues. The CDR3 spells CASSPRSAGTYEQYF. In DNA, the CDR3 is TGTGCCAGCAGCCCCCGGTCCGCGGGAACATACGAGCAGTACTTC.

This clone has a single count. This sample also contains other DNA sequences that code for the same CDR3. This chain uses TRBV19 with TRBJ1-6; a possible D gene is TRBD1 (6 bases). The germline gives CDR1 LNHDA, CDR2 SQIVND (reference sequence). Trimming shortened V by 8 bases and J by 6 bases, and 8 bases separated the two germline ends. The CDR3 runs to 12 residues. CDR3 region: CASQGFNSPLHF. The DNA for the CDR3 is TGTGCCAGTCAGGGGTTTAATTCACCCCTCCACTTT.